These T cell receptor beta chains were read from a single sample in a study of CD8 T cells in ankylosing spondylitis. MiXCR, run by TCRdb on the 5' RACE reads, gives a single entry per CDR3 protein. The table shows 220,000 or so distinct CDR3 sequences, with around 16% occurring only once. Sample: blood, either unsorted or a sorted T cell fraction (not recorded which). These receptors all stem from a male donor with ankylosing spondylitis. Both conserved end residues are part of each CDR3. D genes are given only for firm matches.

TRBV9	TRBJ2-1	TRBD1	CASSVGDSLHSSYNEQFF
TRBV5-5	TRBJ1-2	.	CASSPTATPLNYGYTF
TRBV27	TRBJ2-1	TRBD2	CASTPGLAIYNEQFF
TRBV5-1	TRBJ1-1	TRBD1	CASSLPSDRGVGNTEAFF
TRBV27	TRBJ1-5	.	CASSLSNYGAQPQHF
TRBV29-1	TRBJ1-2	.	CSVDTGYYGYTF
TRBV19	TRBJ2-1	.	CASSIPGVEQFF
TRBV29-1	TRBJ2-3	.	CSVVLGARTDTQYF
TRBV6-5	TRBJ2-7	TRBD1	CASTGQAYEQYF
TRBV28	TRBJ1-2	.	CASSLTYGYTF